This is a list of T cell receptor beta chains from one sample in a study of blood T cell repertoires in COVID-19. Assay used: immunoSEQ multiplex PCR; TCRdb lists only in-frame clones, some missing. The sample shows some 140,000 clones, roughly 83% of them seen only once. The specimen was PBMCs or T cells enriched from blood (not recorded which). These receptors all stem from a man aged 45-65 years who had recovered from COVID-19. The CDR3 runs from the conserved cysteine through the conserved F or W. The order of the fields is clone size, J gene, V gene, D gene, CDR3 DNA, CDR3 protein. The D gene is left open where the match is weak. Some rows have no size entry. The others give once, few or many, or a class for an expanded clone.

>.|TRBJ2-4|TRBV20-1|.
TGCAGTGCTAGTGCTCCGAATGGGGGGATTCAGTACTTC
CSASAPNGGIQYF
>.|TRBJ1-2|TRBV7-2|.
TGTGCCAGCAGCTTAGACTCAGGGGATTATGGCTACACCTTC
CASSLDSGDYGYTF
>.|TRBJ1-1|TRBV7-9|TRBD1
TGTGCCAGCAGTCGACCCGGGACAGGGTACAGGGGCACTGAAGCTTTCTTT
CASSRPGTGYRGTEAFF
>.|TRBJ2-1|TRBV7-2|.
TGTGCCAGCAGCTTAGTTGGAGGGGGCCCTTACAATGAGCAGTTCTTC
CASSLVGGGPYNEQFF
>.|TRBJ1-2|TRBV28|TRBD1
TGTGCCAGCAGCCGACTCGGACAGGGAGGCTATGGCTACACCTTC
CASSRLGQGGYGYTF
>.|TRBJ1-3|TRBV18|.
TGTGCCAGCTCACAGGGGGCTGGAAACACCATATATTTT
CASSQGAGNTIYF
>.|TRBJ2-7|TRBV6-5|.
TGTGCCAGCAGGGTAGGACAGAACTCCTACGAGCAGTACTTC
CASRVGQNSYEQYF
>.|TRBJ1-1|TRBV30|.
TGTGCCTGGACCACCGGGGAGTGGACTGAAGCTTTCTTT
CAWTTGEWTEAFF
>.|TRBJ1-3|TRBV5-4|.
TGTGCCAGCAGCTCCAACTCCATTGGAAACACCATATATTTT
CASSSNSIGNTIYF
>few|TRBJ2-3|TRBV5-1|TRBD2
TGCGCCAGCAGCTTGAGTCTAGCGGGGGCCTTCGGCACAGATACGCAGTATTTT
CASSLSLAGAFGTDTQYF
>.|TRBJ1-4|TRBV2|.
TGTGCCAGCCAGCAGGGGCGGGATGAAAAACTGTTTTTT
CASQQGRDEKLFF
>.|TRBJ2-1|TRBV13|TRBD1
TGTGCCAGCAGCTTAAGAGACAGGGCCTACAATGAGCAGTTCTTC
CASSLRDRAYNEQFF
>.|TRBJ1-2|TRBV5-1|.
TGCGCCAGCAGCTTGCAGGGGTTGGGCTACACCTTC
CASSLQGLGYTF
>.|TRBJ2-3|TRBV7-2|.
TGTGCCAGCAGCTTAGCTCGGTCAGATACGCAGTATTTT
CASSLARSDTQYF
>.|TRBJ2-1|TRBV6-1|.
TGTGCCAGCAGTGGACTGGCCTTTACAGGGTTGAGCTCCTACAATGAGCAGTTCTTC
CASSGLAFTGLSSYNEQFF
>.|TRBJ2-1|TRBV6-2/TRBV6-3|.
TGTGCCAGCAGTTACTCGAGAGGCAGGGCGGCCAATGAGCAGTTCTTC
CASSYSRGRAANEQFF
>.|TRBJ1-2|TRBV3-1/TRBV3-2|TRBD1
TGTGCCAGCAGCCAAGGCGGGTCCGGGACAGGGGCTGGGGGCTACACCTTC
CASSQGGSGTGAGGYTF
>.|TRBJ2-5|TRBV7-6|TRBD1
TGTGCCAGCAGTTCCGACAGGGGGCGTGGGGAGACCCAGTACTTC
CASSSDRGRGETQYF
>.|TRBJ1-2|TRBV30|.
TGTGCCTGGAGTCCCCTAGGGGCAGGGAAATATGGCTACACCTTC
CAWSPLGAGKYGYTF
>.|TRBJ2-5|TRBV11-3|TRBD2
TGTGCCAGCAGCCCGGGACTAGCGGGGGCAGGAATAGGAGAGACCCAGTACTTC
CASSPGLAGAGIGETQYF
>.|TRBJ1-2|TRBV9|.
TGTGCCAGCAGCGTACAGGGGAGCGACTATGGCTACACCTTC
CASSVQGSDYGYTF
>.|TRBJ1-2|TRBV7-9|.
TGTGCCAGCAGCTATGAGAACTATGGCTACACCTTC
CASSYENYGYTF
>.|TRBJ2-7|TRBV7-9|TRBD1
TGTGCCAGCAGCGCCTCCGGGACAGGGTCCGAGCAGTACTTC
CASSASGTGSEQYF
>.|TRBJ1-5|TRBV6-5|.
TGTGCCAGCACCCCTGTAACAGGGAACCAGCATTTT
CASTPVTGNQHF
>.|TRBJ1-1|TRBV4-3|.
TGCGCCAGCAGCCAAGGGGTCGGAGGCATGAACACTGAAGCTTTCTTT
CASSQGVGGMNTEAFF
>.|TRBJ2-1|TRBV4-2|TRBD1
TGTGCCAGCAGCCAAGATCGTCAGGGGGCGCTAAATGAGCAGTTCTTC
CASSQDRQGALNEQFF
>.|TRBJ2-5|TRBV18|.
TGTGCCAGCTCACGGACCTTACAGGGAGGGGAGACCCAGTACTTC
CASSRTLQGGETQYF
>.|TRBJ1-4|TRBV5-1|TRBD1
TGCGCCAGCAGCAGAACCTTAAGCCGGGACAGCACTAATGAAAAACTGTTTTTT
CASSRTLSRDSTNEKLFF
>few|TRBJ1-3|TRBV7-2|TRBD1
TGTGCCAGCAGCTTGAGACAGGGGTCTGGAAACACCATATATTTT
CASSLRQGSGNTIYF
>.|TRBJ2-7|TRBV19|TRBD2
TGTGCCAGTAGTATGGGCCCTAGCGGGGGGGCCCACGAGCAGTACTTC
CASSMGPSGGAHEQYF
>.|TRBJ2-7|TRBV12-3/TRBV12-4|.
TGTGCCAGCAGTTTTGAGGGCTACGAGCAGTACTTC
CASSFEGYEQYF
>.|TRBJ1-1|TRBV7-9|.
TGTGCCAGCAGCTTACAGGGAATGAACACTGAAGCTTTCTTT
CASSLQGMNTEAFF
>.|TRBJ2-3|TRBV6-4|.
TGTGCCAGCAAGACGACAGCGAGCACAGATACGCAGTATTTT
CASKTTASTDTQYF
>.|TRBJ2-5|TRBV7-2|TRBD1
TGTGCCAGCAGCTTCGGGACAGCCCAAGAGACCCAGTACTTC
CASSFGTAQETQYF